This is a list of T cell receptor beta chains from one sample in a study of CD8+CD57+ T cells in acquired aplastic anemia. TCRdb processed the reads anew with MiXCR; each CDR3 protein has one entry. This sample yields over 250,000 distinct CDR3 sequences, of which around three fifths are seen a single time; under 1.5% belongs to the top ten. Sequencing was carried out using sorted CD4+, CD8+, or CD8+CD57+ T cells (not recorded which) from PBMCs. All receptors derive from a human donor with aplastic anemia. Both conserved end residues are part of each CDR3. Each record gives: CDR3 length, V gene, J gene, CDR3 protein.

13	TRBV5-1	TRBJ1-6	CASRSQGTLPLHF
14	TRBV12-3/TRBV12-4	TRBJ1-2	CAISEGRGVYGYTF
16	TRBV7-9	TRBJ2-1	CASSYQGQGAYNEQFF
14	TRBV7-6	TRBJ2-1	CASSLGGGGKEQFF
13	TRBV6-4	TRBJ2-2	CASSDFDVGELFF
17	TRBV14	TRBJ1-5	CASSRSRTSGENQPQHF
13	TRBV5-8	TRBJ2-7	CASSLGHRYEQRF
14	TRBV10-1	TRBJ1-1	CASSASTGQVEAFF
12	TRBV20-1	TRBJ2-1	CSARRLGDEQFF
15	TRBV20-1	TRBJ2-1	CSALRGSTALNEQFF
13	TRBV5-8	TRBJ2-5	CASSLVREETQYF
16	TRBV19	TRBJ1-6	CASSINRDRLNSPLHF
16	TRBV10-2	TRBJ2-1	CASSESRAVGNNEQFF
19	TRBV10-3	TRBJ2-7	CAIGGRVAGAGAGTVESYF
15	TRBV14	TRBJ2-2	CASSQGLIYTGELFF
13	TRBV9	TRBJ1-1	CASSEDLHTEAFF
14	TRBV19	TRBJ2-2	CASSSGMNTGELFF
16	TRBV7-9	TRBJ2-7	CASSLGTSGRGYEQYF
19	TRBV20-1	TRBJ2-1	CSASSPGLAGMVSYNEQFF
14	TRBV10-3	TRBJ2-7	CAISPTGVEYEQYF
12	TRBV12-3/TRBV12-4	TRBJ2-7	CASSFFTRGQYF
13	TRBV29-1	TRBJ2-7	CSVASSGAYEQYF